Shown below are 14 T cell receptor beta chains from a single sample sequenced in a study of blood T cells in healthy people across ages. Primed by a sample-barcoded 5' primer and a J-beta primer mix, a second PCR proceeded for about 7 to 12 cycles. Each CDR3 protein is one row after TCRdb ran MiXCR on the 5' RACE reads. The repertoire holds about 1 million distinct CDR3 sequences, with 45% as singletons. Sample: blood. Receptor source: an older woman in good health.

The chain joins TRBV18 to TRBJ2-1, with no clear D. This CDR3 has 14 residues. V was trimmed by 2 bases and J by 6 bases, leaving 11 bases between them. Germline CDR1 and CDR2: KGHSH and LQKENI. CDR3 DNA sequence: TGTGCCAGCTCACCATCACAAAGTATCAATGAGCAGTTCTTC. Its translation is CASSPSQSINEQFF. Combining the CDR3 with reference TRBV18 and TRBJ2-1 gives the whole variable domain NAGVMQNPRHLVRRRGQEARLRCSPMKGHSHVYWYRQLPEEGLKFMVYLQKENIIDESGMPKERFSAEFPKEGPSILRIQQVVRGDSAAYFCASSPSQSINEQFFGPGTRLTVL.

The chain couples TRBV2 to TRBJ2-3, with TRBD1 as a possible D gene (6 bases). CDR1 SNHLY and CDR2 FYNNEI come from the germline V gene. The length of the CDR3 is 14 residues. V lost 2 bases, J lost 3 bases, and 9 bases lay in between. CDR3 DNA sequence: TGTGCCAGCAGTGAATTGCAGGGGACAGATACGCAGTATTTT. Translating it yields CASSELQGTDTQYF.

In this sample, this clonotype turned up a few times. This chain connects TRBV9 to TRBJ2-7; D may be TRBD2 (6 bases). Germline V lookup: CDR1 SGDLS, CDR2 YYNGEE. CDR3 length: 16 residues. Trimming took off 0 bases at V and 3 bases at J, with 16 bases between the two ends. CDR3 region: CASSVAAGRGNYEQYF. In DNA form, the CDR3 reads TGTGCCAGCAGCGTAGCGGCAGGGCGGGGCAACTACGAGCAGTACTTC.

The CDR3 DNA reads TGTGCCAGCAGTTCCACAGGGTTAATAGTCGATACGCAGTATTTT. This sequence encodes CASSSTGLIVDTQYF. The chain employs TRBV12-3 or TRBV12-4 and TRBJ2-3; TRBD1 might be the D (6 bases). CDR3 length: 15 residues. V was shortened by 4 bases and J by 6 bases, with 17 bases between the two germline ends.

V is TRBV6-5 and J is TRBJ2-7; 7 bases agree with TRBD2. Germline V lookup: CDR1 MNHEY, CDR2 SVGAGI. V gave up 0 bases and J gave up 6 bases; unmatched junction bases: 11. The CDR3 totals 16 residues. This CDR3 reads CASSYSGGSPLAEQYF. The CDR3 coding sequence is TGTGCCAGCAGTTACTCTGGCGGGAGTCCCCTCGCCGAGCAGTACTTC.

This clonotype was detected only once. The chain employs TRBV4-1 and TRBJ2-7; no clear D. The ends were cut back, 0 bases at V and 2 bases at J, with 8 bases in the middle. CDR3 length: 14 amino acids. Germline V gene sequence: CDR1 MGHRA, CDR2 YSYEKL. CDR3 residues: CASSQDDGPYEQYF. The DNA of the CDR3 is TGCGCCAGCAGCCAAGATGACGGGCCCTACGAGCAGTACTTC.

The V call is TRBV13, the J call TRBJ2-1, with D unresolved. The germline V gene encodes CDR1 PRHDT and CDR2 FYEKMQ (reference sequence). Between the trimmed V and J ends, which lost 5 bases and 10 bases, there was a span of 12 bases. There are 12 residues in the CDR3. The CDR3 nucleotides read TGTGCCAGCAGCCCCTCCGCCGGGGAGCAGTTCTTC. It is translated as CASSPSAGEQFF.

Turning to this clonotype: An end of the junction does not agree with germline; a read error may underlie this. CDR3 amino acids: CGAKAVGGTKETQYF. The DNA of the CDR3 is TGCGGTGCTAAGGCCGTTGGGGGGACAAAAGAGACCCAGTACTTC. The chain joins TRBV20-1 to TRBJ2-5, with D possibly called TRBD1 or TRBD2 (6 bases each). The germline gives CDR1 DFQATT, CDR2 SNEGSKA (reference sequence). CDR3 length: 15 amino acids.

The DNA for the CDR3 is TGTGCCAGCAGTTTTGCGACAGGGGTCAGCGAGCAGTACTTC. This gives the protein CASSFATGVSEQYF. V usage is TRBV12-3 or TRBV12-4 and J usage is TRBJ2-5; 8 nucleotides line up with TRBD1. The end of the DNA is better explained by TRBJ2-7, so the J call may be wrong. The CDR3 has 14 residues.

J is TRBJ2-3 and V is TRBV3-1; no firm D call. The CDR3 has 15 residues. Trimming cost V 1 base and J 1 base, with 9 bases left between them. Germline V gene sequence: CDR1 LGHDT, CDR2 YNNKEL (reference sequence). The CDR3 is CASSQGGVRTDTQYF. The CDR3 DNA reads TGTGCCAGCAGCCAAGGAGGCGTCCGCACAGATACGCAGTATTTT.

This clonotype has more than one count but fewer than ten. The CDR3 bases are TGTGCCAGCAGCCTCACCCATAGCGATGAGCAGTTCTTC. This encodes CASSLTHSDEQFF. The chain carries TRBV6-2 or TRBV6-3 and TRBJ2-1; maybe TRBD2 (5 bases). Germline lookup yields CDR1 MNHEY and CDR2 SVGEGT. The ends were cut back, 6 bases at V and 8 bases at J, with 14 bases in the middle. The CDR3 runs 13 residues.

The chain combines TRBV20-1 with TRBJ2-7; tentatively, D is TRBD1 or TRBD2 (5 bases each). This CDR3 spans 15 amino acids. From germline, CDR1 is DFQATT and CDR2 SNEGSKA (reference sequence). Trimming took off 0 bases at V and 0 bases at J, with 12 bases between the two ends. The CDR3 spells CSAREGEISSYEQYF. The CDR3 bases are TGCAGTGCTAGAGAGGGGGAGATAAGCTCCTACGAGCAGTACTTC.

This clonotype was counted ten times or more. The rearrangement uses TRBV6-6 and TRBJ2-5; 9 bases match TRBD1. J gave up 5 bases and V 6 bases, and 10 bases lay outside the gene matches. This CDR3 has 15 amino acids. Germline CDR1 MNHNY, CDR2 SVGAGI (reference sequence). The CDR3 nucleotides are TGTGCCAGCAGGCCTCCGGGACAGGGATCGGAGACCCAGTACTTC. Its translation: CASRPPGQGSETQYF.

This clonotype showed up just a few times. The chain uses TRBV6-4 and TRBJ2-1; D is unresolved. V was pared by 5 bases and J by 3 bases, with 14 bases between. The CDR3 has 15 residues. Germline-derived CDR1 and CDR2 are MRHNA and SNTAGT. DNA for the CDR3: TGTGCCAGCAGTACTACCAGCGAATACTACAATGAGCAGTTCTTC. This encodes CASSTTSEYYNEQFF.